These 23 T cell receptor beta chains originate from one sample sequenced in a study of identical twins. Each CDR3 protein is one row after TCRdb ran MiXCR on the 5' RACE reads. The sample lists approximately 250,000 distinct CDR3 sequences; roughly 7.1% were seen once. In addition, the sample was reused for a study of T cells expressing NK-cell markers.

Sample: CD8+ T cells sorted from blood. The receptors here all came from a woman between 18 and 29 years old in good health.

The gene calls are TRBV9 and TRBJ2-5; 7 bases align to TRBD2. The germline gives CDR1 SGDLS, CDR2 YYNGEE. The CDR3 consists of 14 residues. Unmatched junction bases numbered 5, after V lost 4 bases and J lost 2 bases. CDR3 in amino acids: CASSTGGIQETQYF. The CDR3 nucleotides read TGTGCCAGCAGCACCGGGGGGATACAAGAGACCCAGTACTTC.

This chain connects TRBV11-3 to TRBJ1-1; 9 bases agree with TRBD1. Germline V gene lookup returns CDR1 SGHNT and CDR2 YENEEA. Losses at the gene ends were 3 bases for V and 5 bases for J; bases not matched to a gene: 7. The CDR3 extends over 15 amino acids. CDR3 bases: TGTGCCAGCAGCTTGTCGACAGGGGGGTATACTGAAGCTTTCTTT. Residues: CASSLSTGGYTEAFF.

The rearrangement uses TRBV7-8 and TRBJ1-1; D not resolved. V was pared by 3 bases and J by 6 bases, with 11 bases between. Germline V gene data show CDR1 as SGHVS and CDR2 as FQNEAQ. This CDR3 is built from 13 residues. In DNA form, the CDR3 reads TGTGCCAGCAGCTTCGCGGCAGCCGCTGAAGCTTTCTTT. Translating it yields CASSFAAAAEAFF.

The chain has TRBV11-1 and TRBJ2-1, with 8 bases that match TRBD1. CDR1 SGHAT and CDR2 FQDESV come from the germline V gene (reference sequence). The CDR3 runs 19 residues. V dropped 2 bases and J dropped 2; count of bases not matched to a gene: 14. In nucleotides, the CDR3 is TGTGCCAGCAGCTTAACAGTGTGGACAGGGAGTTCCACCTACAATGAGCAGTTCTTC. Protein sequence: CASSLTVWTGSSTYNEQFF.

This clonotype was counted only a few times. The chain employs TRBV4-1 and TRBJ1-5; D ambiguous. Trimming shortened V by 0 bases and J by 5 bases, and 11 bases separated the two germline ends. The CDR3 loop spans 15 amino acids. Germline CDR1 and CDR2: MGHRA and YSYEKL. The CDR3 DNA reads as TGCGCCAGCAGCCAAGAGTCCGGAGACTATCAGCCCCAGCATTTT. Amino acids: CASSQESGDYQPQHF.

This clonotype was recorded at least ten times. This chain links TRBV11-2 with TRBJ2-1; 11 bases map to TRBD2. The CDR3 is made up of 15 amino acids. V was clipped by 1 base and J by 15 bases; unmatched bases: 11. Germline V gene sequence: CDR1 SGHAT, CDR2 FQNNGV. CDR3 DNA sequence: TGTGCCAGCAGCTTAGGGCTAGCGGGGGGTATAATGTCGTTCTTC. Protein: CASSLGLAGGIMSFF.

The CDR3 region has the DNA TGTGCCAGTACCCCACGGGCTAGCGGGGGAGACGAGCAGTTCTTC. Its protein product is CASTPRASGGDEQFF. V and J are TRBV19 and TRBJ2-1; 10 bases line up with TRBD2. Germline V lookup: CDR1 LNHDA, CDR2 SQIVND (reference sequence). The V and J ends lost 7 bases and 10 bases, in that order; junction bases with no gene match: 13. The CDR3 extends over 15 amino acids.

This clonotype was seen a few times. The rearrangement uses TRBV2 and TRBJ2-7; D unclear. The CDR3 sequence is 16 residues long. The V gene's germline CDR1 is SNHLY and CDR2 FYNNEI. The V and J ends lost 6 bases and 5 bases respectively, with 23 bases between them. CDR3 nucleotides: TGTGCCAGCAGGACACCCACCCCGCCCAGATCGAACGAGCAGTACTTC. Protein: CASRTPTPPRSNEQYF.

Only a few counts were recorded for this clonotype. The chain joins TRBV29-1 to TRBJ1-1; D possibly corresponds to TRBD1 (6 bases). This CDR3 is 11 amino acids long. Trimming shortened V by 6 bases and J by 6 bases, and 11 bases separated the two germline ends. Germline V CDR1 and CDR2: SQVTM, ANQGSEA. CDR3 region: CSVGQTSEAFF. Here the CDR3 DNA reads TGCAGCGTAGGACAGACGTCTGAAGCTTTCTTT.

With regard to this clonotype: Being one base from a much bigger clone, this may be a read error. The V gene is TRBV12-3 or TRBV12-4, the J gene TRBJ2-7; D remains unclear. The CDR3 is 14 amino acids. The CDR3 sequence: CACSFTGDSYEQYF. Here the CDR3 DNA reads TGTGCCTGCAGTTTTACGGGCGATAGCTACGAGCAGTACTTC.

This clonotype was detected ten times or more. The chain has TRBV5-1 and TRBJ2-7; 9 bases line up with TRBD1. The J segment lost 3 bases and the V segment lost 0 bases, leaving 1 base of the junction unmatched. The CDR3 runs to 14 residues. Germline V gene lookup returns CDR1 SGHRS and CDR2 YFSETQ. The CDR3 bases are TGCGCCAGCAGCTTGGGACAGGGGGTCTACGAGCAGTACTTC. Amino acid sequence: CASSLGQGVYEQYF.

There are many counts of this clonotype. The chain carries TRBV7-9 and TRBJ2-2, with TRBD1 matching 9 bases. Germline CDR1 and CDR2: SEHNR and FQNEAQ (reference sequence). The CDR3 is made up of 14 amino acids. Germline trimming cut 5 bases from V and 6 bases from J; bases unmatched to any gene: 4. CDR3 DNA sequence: TGTGCCAGCAGCACGACAGGGGGATCCGGGGAGCTGTTTTTT. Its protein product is CASSTTGGSGELFF.

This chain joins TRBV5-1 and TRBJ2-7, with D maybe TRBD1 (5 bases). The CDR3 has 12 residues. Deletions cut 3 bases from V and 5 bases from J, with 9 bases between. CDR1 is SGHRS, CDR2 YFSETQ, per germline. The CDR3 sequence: CASSWGPNEQYF. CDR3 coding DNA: TGCGCCAGCAGCTGGGGCCCGAACGAGCAGTACTTC.

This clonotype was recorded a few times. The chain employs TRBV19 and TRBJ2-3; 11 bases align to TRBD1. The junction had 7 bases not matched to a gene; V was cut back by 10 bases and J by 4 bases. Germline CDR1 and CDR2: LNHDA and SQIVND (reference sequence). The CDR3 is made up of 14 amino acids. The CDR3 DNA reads TGTGCCACCGAGGCGGGACAGGGGGCAGATACGCAGTATTTT. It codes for CATEAGQGADTQYF.

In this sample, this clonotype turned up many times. The CDR3 DNA reads TGTGCCAGCAGCCCAGGCGGCAGAGAGCAGTTCTTC. The encoded protein is CASSPGGREQFF. The chain recombines TRBV6-5 with TRBJ2-1; no clear D. The CDR3 sequence is 12 residues long. Germline V gene sequence: CDR1 MNHEY, CDR2 SVGAGI. Trimming took 6 bases from V and 10 from J, leaving 13 bases between them.

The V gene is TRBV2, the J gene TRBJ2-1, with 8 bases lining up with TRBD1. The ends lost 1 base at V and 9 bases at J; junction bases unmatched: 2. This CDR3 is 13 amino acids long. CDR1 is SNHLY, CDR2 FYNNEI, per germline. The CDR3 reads CASSEGTGSEQFF. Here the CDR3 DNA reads TGTGCCAGCAGTGAAGGGACAGGGAGTGAGCAGTTCTTC.

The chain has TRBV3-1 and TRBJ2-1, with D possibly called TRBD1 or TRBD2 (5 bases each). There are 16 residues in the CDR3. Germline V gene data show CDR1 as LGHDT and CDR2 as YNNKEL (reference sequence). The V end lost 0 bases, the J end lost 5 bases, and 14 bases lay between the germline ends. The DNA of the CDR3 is TGTGCCAGCAGCCAAGAGGGCCGGGACGGGGACAATGAGCAGTTCTTC. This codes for CASSQEGRDGDNEQFF.

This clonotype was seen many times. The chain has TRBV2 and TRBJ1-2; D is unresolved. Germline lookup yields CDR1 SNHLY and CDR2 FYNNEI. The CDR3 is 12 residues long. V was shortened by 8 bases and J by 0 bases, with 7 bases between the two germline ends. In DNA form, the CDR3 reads TGTGCCAGCGTCGTAGCTAACTATGGCTACACCTTC. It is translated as CASVVANYGYTF.

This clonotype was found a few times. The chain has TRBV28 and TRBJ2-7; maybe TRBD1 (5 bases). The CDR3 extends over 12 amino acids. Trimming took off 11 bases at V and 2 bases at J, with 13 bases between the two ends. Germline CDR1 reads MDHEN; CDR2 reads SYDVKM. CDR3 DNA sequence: TGTGCCCCACTACAGGTTACCTACGAGCAGTACTTC. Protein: CAPLQVTYEQYF.

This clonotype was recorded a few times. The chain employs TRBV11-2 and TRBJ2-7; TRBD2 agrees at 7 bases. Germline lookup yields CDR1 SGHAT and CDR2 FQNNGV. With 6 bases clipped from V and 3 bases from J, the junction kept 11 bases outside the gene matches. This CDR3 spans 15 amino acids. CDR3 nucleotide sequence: TGTGCCAGCAGTTATGGACTAGGGGAGGTCTACGAGCAGTACTTC. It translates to CASSYGLGEVYEQYF.

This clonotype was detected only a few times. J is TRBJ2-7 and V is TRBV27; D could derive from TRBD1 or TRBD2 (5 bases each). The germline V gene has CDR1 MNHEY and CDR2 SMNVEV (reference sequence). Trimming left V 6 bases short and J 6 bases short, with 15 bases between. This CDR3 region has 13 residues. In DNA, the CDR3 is TGTGCCAGCAGGGGGCTGGGGGTTATCGAGCAGTACTTC. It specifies CASRGLGVIEQYF.

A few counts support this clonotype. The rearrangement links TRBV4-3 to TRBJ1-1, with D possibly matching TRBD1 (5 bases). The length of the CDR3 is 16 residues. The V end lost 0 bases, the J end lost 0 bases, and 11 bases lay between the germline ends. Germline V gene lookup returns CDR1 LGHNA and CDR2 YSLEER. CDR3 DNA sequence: TGCGCCAGCAGCCAAGAAGTGAGGGGTTTGAACACTGAAGCTTTCTTT. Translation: CASSQEVRGLNTEAFF.

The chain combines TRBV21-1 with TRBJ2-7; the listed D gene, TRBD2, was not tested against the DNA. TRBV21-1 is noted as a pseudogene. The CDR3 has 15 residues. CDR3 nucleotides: TGTGCCAGCAGCATTGGGACTAGCGGGAGGGCCGAGCAGTACTTC. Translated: CASSIGTSGRAEQYF.